The source of this T cell receptor beta chain is a study of shared clonotypes between healthy human individuals (dated by TCRdb to 2018 to 2021). Context from the whole study: The cohort included three men and a couple of women between 18 and 49 years of age. Different laboratories and diverse techniques were used to prepare libraries and sequence TCR repertoires, to increase sequencing depth and limit assay-specific biases. Per donor, leukapheresis produced somewhere between about 0.94 and 9.5 billion PBMCs. Blood TCR repertoires of a handful of healthy adults were deeply sequenced to estimate repertoire size and the extent of clonotype sharing between individuals. For each donor, CD4 naive and CD4 memory were each run on three plates, CD8 naive on two plates, and CD8 memory on one plate. Overall study results and their limits: Only blood was sampled, and tissue TCR repertoires likely differ from those in blood. Rarefaction of sorted-subset datasets indicated incomplete sequencing despite the large sequencing depth. Naive subsets generally had larger estimated clonotype richness than memory subsets did. Because the study included only a small number of donors, the genetic and exposure-history diversity represented was limited. Pairwise subsampling led to the expectation that sequencing depth would affect the degree of clonotype sharing among donors. Approximately 5% of naive CD4, 3.5% of naive CD8, approximately 2.2% of memory CD4, and more than 0.35% of memory CD8 clonotypes were shared across a few donors. Clonotypes shared by all four sorted-subset donors showed higher generation probabilities than non-shared clonotypes.

Looking up the germline V gene (reference sequence) yields CDR1 LNHDA and CDR2 SQIVND. After removal of 1 base from V and 11 bases from J, the junction retains 7 bases not matched to a gene. The CDR3 starts with the cysteine, ends with the phenylalanine, and has 13 residues. Only the CDR3 region is kept as DNA, spanning 39 bases read in frame from base 1. TCR CDR3 regions were amplified from genomic DNA by multiplex PCR using the deep immunoSEQ assay. Extracted genomic DNA from each cell subset was distributed evenly across all wells of several immunoSEQ 96-well plates, and each plate was treated as a replicate. For sorted subsets, 150 to 250 ng of genomic DNA, equivalent to roughly 30,000 T cell genomes, went into each replicate PCR. Purified libraries were measured with a Qubit 3.0 fluorometer, size-checked on a Bioanalyzer 2100, and measured again with the KAPA Library Quantification kit. Every immunoSEQ 96-well plate was sequenced on a dedicated single-read 150-cycle Illumina NextSeq 550 flow cell. The authors' pipeline ran thus. Because only junctional sequences without quality scores were contained in the immunoSEQ output, filtering matching that applied to full-length reads could not be performed. To assign V/J genes and CDR3, sequences were annotated using PyIR, a Python wrapper for IgBLAST v1.9, with IMGT germline references. Reads with weak V/J assignments (E-value above 1e-6), missing CDR3, stop codons, out-of-frame junctions, or ambiguous translated residues were removed. A V3J clonotype was defined by an identical inferred V gene, J gene, and CDR3 amino acid sequence. The percentage overlap between two repertoires was calculated by dividing the number of shared unique clonotypes by the size of the smaller repertoire. RTK rarefaction, the Chao1 estimator, and Recon v2.1 estimates of unobserved clonotypes were used to assess repertoire richness. OLGA was used to compute generation probabilities for all TCRbeta clonotypes that the gDNA method yielded from a few donors. TCRdb obtained this table from immuneACCESS and retained in-frame rearrangements with V and J assigned. These tables miss some clones; where compared with another copy, unresolved V genes account for less than half of the shortfall, and the remainder is unexplained. From that table come the V and J calls and clone size; the DNA was used to work out D and trimming. For this sample there are around 610,000 clones; roughly 96% appear just once. The ten largest account for less than 0.13% of the sample.

CD8 naive samples were obtained by positive selection for CCR7 among CD45RO-negative cells, yielding a CD45RA+CCR7+ population from which TemRA cells were excluded. The donors were healthy, HIV-negative adults with no recently reported acute infections or vaccinations. Every donor was a Caucasian adult residing in Nashville, Tennessee, USA. After blood collection by leukapheresis, PBMCs were isolated using Ficoll-Histopaque density gradient centrifugation and then cryopreserved in the vapor phase of liquid nitrogen. Analytical flow cytometry was used to check the purity and quantity of every magnetically sorted T cell population. From each sorted fraction, genomic DNA was isolated and quantified by UV absorbance on a Nanodrop 2000c. Comment on this clone: Its cognate antigen has yet to be identified. Base qualities are not recorded, but no much larger clone differs from it by a single base.

This TCR came from a woman in her 30s in good health. The rearranged segments are TRBV19 and TRBJ1-1, and 7 bases in between align with TRBD1. Sequencing used naive CD8+ T cells sorted from blood. The cell subset or site label corresponds to: CD45RA+CCR7+. The DNA sequence reads TGTGCCAGTAGTATAGGGGACAGTTCGGACGCTTTCTTT. The encoded protein is CASSIGDSSDAFF.